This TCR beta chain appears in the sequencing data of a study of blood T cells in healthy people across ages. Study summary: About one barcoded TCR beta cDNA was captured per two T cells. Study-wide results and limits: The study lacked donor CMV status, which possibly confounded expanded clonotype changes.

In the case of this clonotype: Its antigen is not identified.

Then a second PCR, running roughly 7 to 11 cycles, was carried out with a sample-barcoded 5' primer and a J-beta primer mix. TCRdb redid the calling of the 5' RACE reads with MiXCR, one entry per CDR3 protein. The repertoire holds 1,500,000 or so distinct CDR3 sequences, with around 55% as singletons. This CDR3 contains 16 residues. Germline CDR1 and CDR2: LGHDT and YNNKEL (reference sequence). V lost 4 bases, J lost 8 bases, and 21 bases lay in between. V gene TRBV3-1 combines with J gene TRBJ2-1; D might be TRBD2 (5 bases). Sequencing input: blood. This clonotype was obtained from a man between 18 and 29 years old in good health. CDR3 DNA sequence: TGTGCCAGCAGCCCCTTAGGGCTAGCCAAGGGCCATGAGCAGTTCTTC. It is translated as CASSPLGLAKGHEQFF.